A selection of T cell receptor beta chains follows, all from one sample in a study of blood T cells in healthy people across ages. One entry per CDR3 protein results from TCRdb running MiXCR on the 5' RACE reads. The sample lists 1.5 million to 2 million distinct CDR3 sequences, 28% occurring once. The sequenced material came from blood. These receptors originate from a woman aged 25 to 39 in good health. CDR3s include the opening cysteine and the closing phenylalanine or tryptophan.

V gene,CDR3 protein
TRBV6-1,CASSPVNRGRVSAEAFF
TRBV7-2,CASSLSGGEFGAQYF
TRBV5-1,CASSLDANGPAFF
TRBV7-9,CASSTTDSNEKLFF
TRBV11-2,CASSSEGGRAWTGELFF
TRBV20-1,CSARDQTGEGYTF
TRBV20-1,CSAPKTGYNEQFF
TRBV6-5,CASSYTLLGLVTYNGQFF
TRBV20-1,CSAMGSGEAFF
TRBV3-1,CASSRGLNEQFF
TRBV18,CASSSYSGTGTYEQYF
TRBV5-1,CASSLAGQEGQPQHF
TRBV29-1,CSVIRTGTYQETQYF
TRBV20-1,CSANRRPQETQYF
TRBV12-3/TRBV12-4,CASSRTSGREIQYF
TRBV7-2,CAGSLELAGGTDTQYF
TRBV12-3/TRBV12-4,CASSFGRLRGEFF
TRBV5-1,CASSGGTRQETQYF
TRBV5-1,CASSLEGRDQPQHF
TRBV12-3/TRBV12-4,CASTRSGVHEQYF
TRBV7-2,CASSFTFLETQYF
TRBV6-2/TRBV6-3,CASRGRIYNEQFF
TRBV6-2/TRBV6-3,CASTSVYEQYF
TRBV7-6,CASSSDMGSYEQYF
TRBV24-1,CATSDHPTSGAGDTQYF
TRBV10-3,CAIGGNYNEQFF
TRBV20-1,CSARAPSAEETQYF
TRBV4-1,CASSHTRALSLEKAEAFF
TRBV2,CASTYDRVGEKLFF
TRBV27,CASSPFRTENQPQHF
TRBV5-1,CASSSQIMNTEAFF
TRBV20-1,CSAISDSSKNIQYF
TRBV10-3,CAISDVGYTGELFF
TRBV25-1,CASSVLAGAQETQYF
TRBV7-6,CASSWGSRDTEAFF
TRBV15,CATSPRAGTYEQYF
TRBV20-1,CSARRGGYSNQPQHF
TRBV7-6,CASTLGGGVLDEQYF
TRBV30,CAWSVSSVGSYNEQFF
TRBV7-2,CASSHPIAGGTPYYNEQFF
TRBV7-9,CASSLRASHSPTDTQYF
TRBV20-1,CSARDKDTAYEQYF
TRBV30,CAWSTTSYNEQFF
TRBV2,CASIGDSTNTEAFF
TRBV6-1,CASRWESVSNQPQHF
TRBV18,CASSRSDIGLQFF
TRBV12-3/TRBV12-4,CASLGGIGANVLTF
TRBV7-2,CAGSLALTVGYTF
TRBV20-1,CSAVVGAEKLFF
TRBV20-1,CSARAVGLAGYNEQFF
TRBV7-9,CASSPLADNEQFF
TRBV4-2,CASSQDGRQGYSYNEQFF
TRBV10-3,CAISETDGGIEKLFF
TRBV12-3/TRBV12-4,CASSAGFGSYGYTF
TRBV20-1,CSARGKATQYF
TRBV7-9,CASSSALTFSNTEAFF
TRBV7-2,CASSWGAELAGAEQYF
TRBV10-3,CAIKGTGGRDGYTF
TRBV5-1,CASSLGQGGQPQHF
TRBV6-8,CASSWGAGDTQYF